This T cell receptor beta chain was recovered during a study of shared clonotypes between healthy human individuals. Every subset had its genomic DNA shared out evenly among several immunoSEQ plates. TCRdb keeps only in-frame clones here, not all; method: immunoSEQ multiplex PCR. The repertoire holds 600,000 to 700,000 clones, with around 78% as singletons. The CDR3 length is 14 residues. V was pared by 3 bases and J by 3 bases, with 3 bases of the junction left unmatched. The germline V gene encodes CDR1 LNHDA and CDR2 SQIVND (reference sequence). This clone was observed a handful of times. The sequence was obtained from a woman in her twenties or thirties in good health. The chain employs TRBV19 and TRBJ1-1, with 8 bases lining up with TRBD1. The sample consisted of memory CD4+ T cells sorted from blood. Described subset: CD45RA-negative fraction. CDR3 in DNA: TGTGCCAGTAGTATCCGGACAGGGCACACTGAAGCTTTCTTT. Its protein is CASSIRTGHTEAFF.